This T cell receptor (beta chain) was sequenced in a study of T-cell reconstitution after alpha-beta-depleted transplantation in children. Germline V gene sequence: CDR1 MGHDK, CDR2 SYGVNS. This CDR3 is 18 amino acids long. Trimming took 5 bases from V and 6 from J; bases not matched to a gene: 18. Molecular barcoding with unique molecular identifiers was used for the TCRbeta library. TCRdb redid the calling of the PCR reads with MiXCR, one entry per CDR3 protein. The table has about 600,000 distinct CDR3 sequences, roughly a tenth seen once. This TCR came from a human donor who donated a stem cell graft to a child with acute myeloid leukemia. This rearrangement joins TRBV25-1 to TRBJ2-1, with 8 bases lining up with TRBD2. The starting material was PBMCs from the stem cell graft donor, obtained from the stem cell graft. CDR3 in DNA: TGTGCCAGCAGTCGGGCCAGGGAGGGACTAGGCCCAATCAATGAGCAGTTCTTC. Translating gives CASSRAREGLGPINEQFF.